This is a list of T cell receptor beta chains from one sample in a study of early T cells in non-severe SARS-CoV-2 infection. TCRdb reanalysed the 5' RACE reads using MiXCR and keeps one entry per CDR3 protein. This sample carries 81,000 or so distinct CDR3 sequences, 9.5% to 15% of them seen once, and the ten largest clones take 3.4%. Specimen: whole blood. The receptor set was obtained from an adult who was a healthcare worker with PCR-confirmed SARS-CoV-2 infection or an uninfected control (not recorded which). Each CDR3 is given with its conserved first and last residue. The order of the fields is CDR3 protein, CDR3 DNA, J gene, clone size, V gene, D gene. D genes are given only for firm matches. Part of the rows lack a size; the others show once, few, many or a class for expanded clones.

CASSEYFYEQYF,TGCGCCAGCAGTGAGTACTTCTACGAGCAGTACTTC,TRBJ2-7,.,TRBV10-2,.
CSARGARVSQPQHF,TGCAGTGCTAGAGGCGCCAGGGTGAGTCAGCCCCAGCATTTT,TRBJ1-5,.,TRBV20-1,.
CASKGTEFTGELFF,TGTGCCAGCAAAGGGACAGAGTTTACCGGGGAGCTGTTTTTT,TRBJ2-2,.,TRBV2,TRBD1
CASSLVGTLYNEQFF,TGCGCCAGCAGCTTGGTCGGGACACTCTACAATGAGCAGTTCTTC,TRBJ2-1,.,TRBV5-1,.
CASAQMVGYEAFF,TGCGCCAGCGCTCAGATGGTGGGGTATGAAGCTTTCTTT,TRBJ1-1,many,TRBV10-2,.
CASSFSSGRNEQFF,TGTGCCAGCAGTTTTAGTAGCGGGAGAAATGAGCAGTTCTTC,TRBJ2-1,many,TRBV28,TRBD2
CASSPGGSLANEQFF,TGCGCCAGCAGCCCAGGGGGGTCACTGGCCAATGAGCAGTTCTTC,TRBJ2-1,many,TRBV5-1,.
CASSSALTGVLNEAFF,TGTGCCAGCTCATCAGCCCTCACAGGGGTGTTGAACGAAGCTTTCTTT,TRBJ1-1,.,TRBV18,TRBD1
CASLAGQGAPGYTF,TGTGCCAGCCTGGCAGGACAGGGGGCGCCCGGCTACACCTTC,TRBJ1-2,many,TRBV28,TRBD1
CACLPRAAGHEQFF,TGTGCCTGCCTACCCCGGGCCGCGGGTCATGAGCAGTTCTTC,TRBJ2-1,few,TRBV30,.
CASSDDGNEETQYF,TGTGCCAGCAGTGATGATGGCAACGAAGAGACCCAGTACTTC,TRBJ2-5,many,TRBV6-1,.
CASIPDRQNSPLHF,TGTGCCAGCATTCCCGACAGGCAGAATTCACCCCTCCACTTT,TRBJ1-6,few,TRBV28,.
CASRTPSNEQYF,TGTGCCAGCAGAACCCCGAGTAACGAGCAGTACTTC,TRBJ2-7,few,TRBV28,.
CASSLVAGIFYEQYF,TGTGCCAGCAGCCTAGTAGCGGGGATTTTCTACGAGCAGTACTTC,TRBJ2-7,few,TRBV7-9,TRBD2
CASSLVAGIGEQFF,TGCGCCAGCAGCTTGGTAGCGGGAATAGGAGAGCAGTTCTTC,TRBJ2-1,many,TRBV5-1,TRBD2
CASSLLDTQYF,TGTGCCAGCAGTTTACTAGATACGCAGTATTTT,TRBJ2-3,.,TRBV12-3/TRBV12-4,.
CASSLWGEGTKNIQYF,TGTGCCAGCAGTTTATGGGGAGAGGGAACCAAAAACATTCAGTACTTC,TRBJ2-4,few,TRBV28,.
CASNEQYYGYTF,TGTGCCAGCAATGAGCAGTACTATGGCTACACCTTC,TRBJ1-2,few,TRBV2,.
CASSKNVAGGPGQYF,TGTGCCAGCAGCAAGAACGTAGCGGGAGGGCCAGGGCAGTACTTC,TRBJ2-7,.,TRBV21-1,.
CASRGGRNTEAFF,TGTGCCAGCAGGGGAGGGCGAAACACTGAAGCTTTCTTT,TRBJ1-1,many,TRBV7-8,.
CASSATGSYNEQFF,TGTGCCAGCAGTGCCACAGGGTCCTACAATGAGCAGTTCTTC,TRBJ2-1,.,TRBV6-4,.
CASTPPGRGHTDTQYF,TGTGCCAGCACCCCTCCCGGCAGGGGGCATACAGATACGCAGTATTTT,TRBJ2-3,.,TRBV28,TRBD1
CASSPRAGGAGMNTEAFF,TGTGCCAGCTCACCACGGGCGGGGGGCGCTGGGATGAACACTGAAGCTTTCTTT,TRBJ1-1,.,TRBV18,.
CASSAADYGYTF,TGTGCCAGCAGTGCGGCAGACTATGGCTACACCTTC,TRBJ1-2,many,TRBV2,.
CASGLAGGNEQFF,TGTGCCAGTGGACTAGCGGGAGGCAATGAGCAGTTCTTC,TRBJ2-1,few,TRBV9,TRBD2
CASPATGLAGETQYF,TGTGCCAGCCCAGCGACAGGGCTAGCAGGGGAGACCCAGTACTTC,TRBJ2-5,many,TRBV27,TRBD1
CAFREGGSYNEQFF,TGTGCCTTTAGGGAGGGTGGGTCCTACAATGAGCAGTTCTTC,TRBJ2-1,.,TRBV30,TRBD2
CATSDSPAGANTEAFF,TGTGCCACCAGTGATTCCCCGGCGGGGGCCAACACTGAAGCTTTCTTT,TRBJ1-1,few,TRBV24-1,.
CASTRGPGGAGEAFF,TGTGCCAGCACCAGAGGGCCGGGTGGAGCCGGTGAAGCTTTCTTT,TRBJ1-1,many,TRBV6-4,.
CASRRTGDQETQYF,TGTGCCAGCAGACGGACAGGGGATCAAGAGACCCAGTACTTC,TRBJ2-5,many,TRBV4-2,TRBD1
CASSLGRGGNGELFF,TGTGCCAGCAGTTTAGGCCGCGGCGGGAACGGGGAGCTGTTTTTT,TRBJ2-2,.,TRBV28,.
CASSFSSYEQYF,TGTGCCAGCAGCTTTTCGTCCTACGAGCAGTACTTC,TRBJ2-7,few,TRBV7-2,.
CSVETGRTEAFF,TGCAGCGTTGAGACAGGGAGGACTGAAGCTTTCTTT,TRBJ1-1,.,TRBV29-1,TRBD1
CASSLVGGPYGYTF,TGTGCCAGCAGCTTGGTGGGGGGTCCCTATGGCTACACCTTC,TRBJ1-2,once,TRBV5-4,.
CASCSGRPSYEQYF,TGTGCCAGCTGTAGCGGCCGGCCCTCCTACGAGCAGTACTTC,TRBJ2-7,many,TRBV2,.
CASSPSFNYGYTF,TGTGCCAGCAGTCCGAGTTTTAACTATGGCTACACCTTC,TRBJ1-2,.,TRBV6-5,.
CASSPSGRVDEQYF,TGTGCCAGCAGCCCTAGCGGGAGGGTGGACGAGCAGTACTTC,TRBJ2-7,many,TRBV27,TRBD2
CASSPRGGSQETQYF,TGTGCCAGCAGCCCCCGTGGGGGCAGCCAAGAGACCCAGTACTTC,TRBJ2-5,.,TRBV4-2,.
CSAARGALETQYF,TGCAGTGCTGCAAGGGGGGCCCTAGAGACCCAGTACTTC,TRBJ2-5,many,TRBV20-1,.
CASSTWDSNYEQYF,TGTGCCAGCAGTACCTGGGACAGTAACTACGAGCAGTACTTC,TRBJ2-7,many,TRBV28,TRBD1